These 3 T cell receptor beta chains originate from one sample sequenced in a study of Graves' ophthalmopathy and Graves' hyperthyroidism. Researchers took RNA transcripts and amplified TCR beta CDR3 regions from them. Amplification began with first-round RT-PCR using HTBI primers, then second-round multiplex PCR was performed. TCRdb used MiXCR to reprocess the multiplex PCR reads, holding one entry per CDR3 protein. The table has 560,000 or so distinct CDR3 sequences, less than 40% seen once. Sequenced input: peripheral blood or thyroid tissue (not recorded which). These receptors were collected from an adult man with Graves' hyperthyroidism.

This clonotype showed up just a few times. The genes are TRBV19 and TRBJ2-5; 14 bases fit TRBD2. Germline V gene data show CDR1 as LNHDA and CDR2 as SQIVND (reference sequence). V was pared by 6 bases and J by 4 bases, with 4 bases of the junction left unmatched. This CDR3 has 15 amino acids. DNA for the CDR3: TGTGCCAGTAGCAAAGGACTAGCGGGGGGAGAGACCCAGTACTTC. The encoded protein is CASSKGLAGGETQYF.

This clonotype was counted ten times or more. The rearrangement joins TRBV24-1 to TRBJ2-7; D is unresolved. Germline V lookup: CDR1 KGHDR, CDR2 SFDVKD. V was clipped by 5 bases and J by 4 bases, with 23 bases between them. The CDR3 loop spans 17 amino acids. The DNA of the CDR3 is TGTGCCACCAGTGGGCGGCAGCACTGCAGCCTTCTATACGAGCAGTACTTC. Translation: CATSGRQHCSLLYEQYF.

This clonotype was observed many times. The V and J genes are TRBV12-3 or TRBV12-4 and TRBJ1-5, with D possibly being TRBD1 (6 bases). This CDR3 spans 15 amino acids. V lost 5 bases to trimming and J lost 0 bases, with 11 bases between them. The DNA for the CDR3 is TGTGCCAGCAGTCATAGGGGGTATAGCAATCAGCCCCAGCATTTT. Residues: CASSHRGYSNQPQHF.